The present entry profiles one T cell receptor (beta chain) with its context. This clone occurred once. Its antigen remains unidentified. No base quality values were provided; no much bigger clone lies one nucleotide off. The same CDR3 is also encoded by other DNA sequences in this sample. Counted from cysteine to phenylalanine, this CDR3 has 14 amino acids. The retained sequence is limited to the CDR3, 42 bases, with the frame set at the first base. V loses 5 bases of germline sequence and J loses 3 bases, and the interval between the two ends is 12 bases. CDR1 and CDR2, looked up from the germline V gene, are SGHRS and YFSETQ. The library was prepared using the immunoSEQ multiplex PCR assay. The authors' pipeline ran thus. A statistical classification framework was built for diagnosing cytomegalovirus status from the catalog of TCR beta chain sequences. Here the immuneACCESS table is served through TCRdb, limited to in-frame sequences with V and J called. Missing clones are a known gap in these copies; in checked studies unresolved V genes cover under half, and the rest lacks a known reason. The V and J calls and clone size are taken from that table; D and trimming were inferred from the DNA. The sample table records 90,000 to 130,000 clones; under 97% of these occur just once. 0.67% of the sample is held by the ten biggest clonotypes.

These data belong to a study of cytomegalovirus exposure and HLA in healthy donors (dated by TCRdb to about 2017). A note on the overall study: According to a later analysis, one platform produced both the 110 or so validation repertoires and the 666 repertoires of the first cohort. A separate validation cohort of approximately 120 different subjects was used in addition to the roughly 640-subject first cohort. To predict cytomegalovirus infection status, the study brought together high-throughput TCR immunosequencing, statistical association of individual TCRs with disease status, and machine learning. The study aimed to test whether cataloging public T cell receptors could reveal signatures of past pathogen exposure.

Separate from the approximately 700-subject first cohort, the validation cohort of 95 to 150 subjects was the group to which the donors belonged. Study-wide findings and limitations: A later analysis had no HLA typing for the validation cohort, so co-occurrence there was scored across all 120 repertoires. Three of the identified cytomegalovirus-associated TCR beta chains were confirmed in vitro to be specific for cytomegalovirus antigens. In a later analysis, TCRs clustered in the first cohort were found to also tend to co-occur in the roughly 120 validation repertoires, with around 94% of cluster scores above 0. In both the original and validation cohorts, the classifier was reported to diagnose cytomegalovirus status with high specificity and sensitivity. According to the authors, the approach could potentially be generalized to other disease states and immunological phenotypes. Most TCR sequences were seen in very few donors, while some public TCRs were found in many individuals. A total of fewer than 200 TCR beta chains were listed by the study as associated with cytomegalovirus.

The rearranged segments are TRBV5-1 and TRBJ2-1; the D region possibly corresponds to TRBD1 (5 bases align). The sequence derives from a woman under 30 in good health and CMV-seronegative. Sequences were obtained from PBMCs. CDR3 loop: CASSSGQSYNEQFF. The DNA sequence is TGCGCCAGCAGTTCAGGGCAAAGCTACAATGAGCAGTTCTTC.